This is a list of T cell receptor beta chains from one sample in a study of T cell responses to AZD1222 COVID-19 vaccine. Measured with immunoSEQ multiplex PCR; TCRdb has only the in-frame clones, and not every one. Among 150,000 to 250,000 clones listed, approximately 90% were seen once. Source: peripheral blood, taken 28 days after the second AZD1222 dose. All receptors derive from an adult who received the AZD1222 COVID-19 vaccine. The CDR3 runs from the conserved cysteine through the conserved F or W. Fields, in order: V gene, J gene, D gene, clone size, CDR3 protein, CDR3 DNA. A D gene is named only where the DNA matches it firmly. Clone size appears in some rows only: once, few, many, or a class for an expanded clone.

>TRBV11-3|TRBJ2-1|-|-
CASSFRVAGRNEQFF
TGTGCCAGCAGCTTCAGGGTAGCCGGTCGCAATGAGCAGTTCTTC
>TRBV24-1|TRBJ2-1|-|-
CATRKGGTYNEQFF
TGTGCCACCAGGAAGGGGGGTACCTACAATGAGCAGTTCTTC
>TRBV7-8|TRBJ2-5|TRBD2|once
CASSLDRQREGGGETQYF
TGTGCCAGCAGCTTAGATCGCCAGCGGGAGGGGGGCGGAGAGACCCAGTACTTC
>TRBV11-3|TRBJ2-2|-|-
CASSLSALNTGELFF
TGTGCCAGCAGCCTTAGCGCCCTGAACACCGGGGAGCTGTTTTTT
>TRBV19|TRBJ1-1|-|-
CASSPRFRTEAFF
TGTGCCAGTAGTCCCCGGTTTCGCACTGAAGCTTTCTTT
>TRBV5-1|TRBJ1-1|-|-
CASSWTVGNTEAFF
TGCGCCAGCAGCTGGACGGTGGGGAACACTGAAGCTTTCTTT
>TRBV10-1|TRBJ2-1|TRBD2|-
CASSEQREVSYNEQFF
TGCGCCAGCAGTGAACAGCGGGAGGTCTCCTACAATGAGCAGTTCTTC
>TRBV12-5|TRBJ1-3|-|-
CASGGTNSGNTIYF
TGTGCTAGTGGTGGCACCAACTCTGGAAACACCATATATTTT
>TRBV6-5|TRBJ1-3|-|-
CASSYSWGAGNTIYF
TGTGCCAGCAGTTACTCCTGGGGGGCAGGAAACACCATATATTTT
>TRBV4-2|TRBJ1-1|-|-
CASSPREGTTEAFF
TGTGCCAGCAGCCCCAGGGAGGGAACCACTGAAGCTTTCTTT
>TRBV6-4|TRBJ2-1|TRBD2|-
CASSDNGVDREGYNEQFF
TGTGCCAGCAGTGACAATGGGGTTGACCGGGAGGGCTACAATGAGCAGTTCTTC
>TRBV18|TRBJ1-5|TRBD1|-
CASSLGQGALQPQHF
TGTGCCAGCTCCCTCGGACAGGGGGCTTTACAGCCCCAGCATTTT
>TRBV4-1|TRBJ1-2|-|-
CASSQVPPQGRNYGYTF
TGCGCCAGCAGCCAAGTCCCCCCCCAGGGGCGAAACTATGGCTACACCTTC
>TRBV2|TRBJ1-6|-|-
CASSNYRVTSPLHF
TGTGCCAGCAGTAATTACAGGGTAACTTCACCCCTCCACTTT
>TRBV2|TRBJ2-5|-|-
CASSEVGKTQYF
TGTGCCAGCAGTGAAGTGGGAAAGACCCAGTACTTC
>TRBV28|TRBJ2-7|TRBD1|-
CASSRTGGQKEQYF
TGTGCCAGCAGTCGGACAGGGGGCCAGAAAGAGCAGTACTTC
>TRBV7-2|TRBJ2-3|TRBD1|-
CASSLVGDRGTDTQYF
TGTGCCAGCAGCCTTGTAGGGGACAGGGGCACAGATACGCAGTATTTT
>TRBV19|TRBJ2-2|TRBD2|-
CASSRTRNTGELFF
TGTGCCAGTAGCAGGACTAGGAACACCGGGGAGCTGTTTTTT
>TRBV11-1|TRBJ2-5|-|-
CASSLEAAYQETQYF
TGTGCCAGCAGCTTAGAAGCCGCTTACCAAGAGACCCAGTACTTC
>TRBV7-3|TRBJ2-1|TRBD2|-
CASSLMTSGRDLYNEQFF
TGTGCCAGCAGCTTAATGACTAGCGGGCGGGACCTATACAATGAGCAGTTCTTC
>TRBV5-1|TRBJ2-7|-|-
CASNSRGQSYEQYF
TGCGCCAGCAATTCCAGGGGCCAATCCTACGAGCAGTACTTC
>TRBV27|TRBJ1-6|-|-
CASRADSYNSPLHF
TGTGCCAGCAGGGCGGACAGCTATAATTCACCCCTCCACTTT
>TRBV3-1/TRBV3-2|TRBJ2-3|TRBD2|-
CASSQASGAGDTQYF
TGTGCCAGCAGCCAAGCTAGCGGGGCGGGAGATACGCAGTATTTT
>TRBV28|TRBJ1-2|TRBD1|-
CASSTGGIGYGYTF
TGTGCCAGCAGTACAGGGGGCATAGGCTATGGCTACACCTTC
>TRBV30|TRBJ1-6|-|-
CAWSATAISSYNSPLHF
TGTGCCTGGAGTGCTACAGCAATTAGCTCCTATAATTCACCCCTCCACTTT
>TRBV5-1|TRBJ2-7|TRBD2|-
CASSLGLAGPYEQYF
TGCGCCAGCAGCTTGGGCCTAGCGGGACCGTACGAGCAGTACTTC
>TRBV28|TRBJ1-2|-|-
CASSSHRARGYTF
TGTGCCAGCAGTTCACACAGGGCGAGGGGCTACACCTTC
>TRBV29-1|TRBJ2-1|TRBD2|-
CSVPSRTSGSFEQFF
TGCAGCGTTCCCAGCCGGACTAGCGGGAGTTTTGAGCAGTTCTTC
>TRBV19|TRBJ1-1|TRBD1|-
CASSIRGQGAKRTEAFF
TGTGCCAGTAGTATAAGAGGTCAGGGGGCTAAGAGAACTGAAGCTTTCTTT
>TRBV7-8|TRBJ2-7|-|-
CASSLAVSSYEQYF
TGTGCCAGCAGCTTAGCGGTAAGCTCCTACGAGCAGTACTTC
>TRBV7-8|TRBJ1-1|-|few
CASSSRLKNTEAFF
TGTGCCAGCAGCTCCCGGTTAAAGAACACTGAAGCTTTCTTT
>TRBV5-4|TRBJ2-3|TRBD2|-
CASSLRAGGSTDTQYF
TGTGCCAGCAGCTTGAGGGCGGGGGGAAGCACAGATACGCAGTATTTT
>TRBV11-3|TRBJ2-1|-|-
CASSTGRTEQFF
TGTGCCAGCAGCACAGGTCGCACTGAGCAGTTCTTC
>TRBV2|TRBJ2-1|TRBD1|-
CASSEDRGYNEQFF
TGTGCCAGCAGTGAGGACAGGGGTTACAATGAGCAGTTCTTC
>TRBV28|TRBJ1-6|-|-
CASRGGRGEGSYNSPLHF
TGTGCCAGCAGGGGGGGGCGCGGGGAAGGCTCCTATAATTCACCCCTCCACTTT
>TRBV13|TRBJ2-1|-|once
CASTGLKSSYNEQFF
TGTGCCAGCACAGGACTAAAGAGCTCCTACAATGAGCAGTTCTTC
>TRBV7-9|TRBJ1-3|-|-
CASSFPNAIYF
TGTGCCAGCAGCTTTCCGAACGCCATATATTTT
>TRBV11-1|TRBJ1-2|-|-
CASSQKTLNYGYTF
TGTGCCAGCAGCCAAAAGACATTGAACTATGGCTACACCTTC
>TRBV5-1|TRBJ1-5|-|once
CASSLGGFNQPQHF
TGCGCCAGCAGCTTGGGAGGGTTCAATCAGCCCCAGCATTTT
>TRBV3-1/TRBV3-2|TRBJ2-3|TRBD2|-
CASSRPRASGREWTDTQYF
TGTGCCAGCAGCCGCCCCAGGGCTAGCGGGAGGGAGTGGACAGATACGCAGTATTTT
>TRBV7-9|TRBJ2-7|-|few
CASSLGQVGNEQYF
TGTGCCAGCAGCTTAGGACAGGTGGGGAACGAGCAGTACTTC
>TRBV5-6|TRBJ1-6|TRBD1|-
CASSRDRGGLCSPLHF
TGTGCCAGCAGCAGAGACAGGGGAGGTCTCTGTTCACCCCTCCACTTT
>TRBV11-2|TRBJ2-7|TRBD1|-
CASSLVDRGHEQYF
TGTGCCAGCAGCTTAGTGGACAGGGGCCACGAGCAGTACTTC
>TRBV6-2/TRBV6-3|TRBJ1-1|TRBD1|-
CASSLLPGQGAAEAFF
TGTGCCAGCAGTCTTCTTCCGGGACAGGGGGCGGCTGAAGCTTTCTTT
>TRBV6-5|TRBJ2-1|TRBD2|-
CASRETSGEGNEQFF
TGTGCCAGCAGGGAGACTAGCGGAGAGGGGAATGAGCAGTTCTTC
>TRBV28|TRBJ1-5|TRBD1|-
CASSSHGTGSNQPQHF
TGTGCCAGCAGTTCCCACGGGACAGGTAGCAATCAGCCCCAGCATTTT
>TRBV28|TRBJ2-2|-|-
CASSSPSEGTGELFF
TGTGCCAGCAGTTCGCCCTCCGAGGGCACCGGGGAGCTGTTTTTT
>TRBV28|TRBJ2-7|TRBD1|-
CASSPGTGFHEQYF
TGTGCCAGCAGCCCCGGGACAGGGTTCCACGAGCAGTACTTC
>TRBV30|TRBJ1-6|-|-
CAGLPRDNSPLHF
TGTGCCGGACTCCCCAGGGATAATTCACCCCTCCACTTT
>TRBV2|TRBJ2-5|-|-
CASSYPSPTTGETQYF
TGTGCCAGCAGTTACCCTAGCCCAACTACCGGAGAGACCCAGTACTTC
>TRBV6-5|TRBJ1-2|-|-
CALRAREGYTF
TGTGCCCTGCGTGCCCGTGAGGGCTACACCTTC
>TRBV19|TRBJ1-6|-|-
CASSRPGTPLHF
TGTGCCAGTAGTCGCCCCGGGACACCCCTCCACTTT
>TRBV27|TRBJ2-7|TRBD1|-
CASSSPTRGRGFYEQYF
TGTGCCAGCAGTTCCCCTACCAGGGGGCGAGGTTTCTACGAGCAGTACTTC
>TRBV4-2|TRBJ2-7|TRBD2|-
CASSQDAGTSAPSF
TGTGCCAGCAGCCAAGATGCCGGGACTAGCGCACCCAGCTTC
>TRBV24-1|TRBJ1-2|-|-
CATYPNGTDYGYTF
TGTGCCACCTACCCAAACGGGACGGACTATGGCTACACCTTC